What follows describes a single T cell receptor (beta chain). Some clones are missing from TCRdb's copy, which holds only in-frame ones; the method was immunoSEQ multiplex PCR. The sample yields approximately 2,000,000 clones, 80% to 95% seen once. This entry comes from a study of shared clonotypes between healthy human individuals. In germline, CDR1 is SGHTA, CDR2 FQGTGA. V shed 6 bases and J shed 4 bases, with 9 bases lying between them. The CDR3 is 13 residues long. The receptor was isolated from a man aged 18 to 35 in good health. Some clones in this sample may be carry-over from other donors' samples. What was sequenced was naive CD4+ T cells from PBMCs. The subset is: CD45RA+ positively selected. The rearrangement joins TRBV7-3 to TRBJ2-2, with a possible D match to TRBD2 (5 bases). The CDR3 nucleotides are TGTGCCAGCAGAAGTGCGGGCACCGGGGAGCTGTTTTTT. Its protein is CASRSAGTGELFF.